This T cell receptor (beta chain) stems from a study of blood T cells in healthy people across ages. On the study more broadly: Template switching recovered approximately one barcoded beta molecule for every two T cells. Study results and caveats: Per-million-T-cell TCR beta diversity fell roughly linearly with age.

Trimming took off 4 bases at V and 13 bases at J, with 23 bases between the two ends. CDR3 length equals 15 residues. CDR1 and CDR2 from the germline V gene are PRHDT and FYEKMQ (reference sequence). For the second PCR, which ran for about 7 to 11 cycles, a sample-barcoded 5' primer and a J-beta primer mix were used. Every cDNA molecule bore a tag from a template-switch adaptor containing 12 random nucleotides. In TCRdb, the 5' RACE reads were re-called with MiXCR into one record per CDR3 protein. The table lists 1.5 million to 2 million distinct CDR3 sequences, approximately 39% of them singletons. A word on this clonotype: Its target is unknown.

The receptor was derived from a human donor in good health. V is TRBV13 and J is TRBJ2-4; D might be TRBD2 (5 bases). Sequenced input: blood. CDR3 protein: CASSSLGDLNREQYF. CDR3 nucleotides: TGTGCCAGCAGCTCTTTGGGAGACCTCAATCGAGAGCAGTACTTC.